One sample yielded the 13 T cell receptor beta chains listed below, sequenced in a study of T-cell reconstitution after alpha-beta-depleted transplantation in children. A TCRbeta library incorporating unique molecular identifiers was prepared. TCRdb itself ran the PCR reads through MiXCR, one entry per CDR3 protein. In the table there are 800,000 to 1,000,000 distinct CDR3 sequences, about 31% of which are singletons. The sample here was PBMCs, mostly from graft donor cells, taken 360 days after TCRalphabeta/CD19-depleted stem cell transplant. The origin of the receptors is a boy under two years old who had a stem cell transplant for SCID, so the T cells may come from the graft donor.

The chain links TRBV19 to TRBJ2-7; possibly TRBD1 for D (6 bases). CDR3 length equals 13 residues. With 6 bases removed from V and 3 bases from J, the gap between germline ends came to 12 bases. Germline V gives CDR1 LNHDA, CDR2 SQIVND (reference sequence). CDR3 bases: TGTGCCAGTAGACCCAGGGGTGACTACGAGCAGTACTTC. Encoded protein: CASRPRGDYEQYF.

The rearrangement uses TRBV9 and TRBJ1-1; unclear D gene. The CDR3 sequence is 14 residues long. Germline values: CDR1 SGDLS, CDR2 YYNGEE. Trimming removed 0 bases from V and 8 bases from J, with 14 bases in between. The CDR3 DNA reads TGTGCCAGCAGCGTAGATTCTGAGTGGCAGGAAGCTTTCTTT. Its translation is CASSVDSEWQEAFF.

DNA for the CDR3: TGTGCCAGCAGCGTAGGCGGTACTCCGGGAACTGAAGCTTTCTTT. Encoded protein: CASSVGGTPGTEAFF. V is TRBV9 and J is TRBJ1-1; D is unclear. Germline V lookup: CDR1 SGDLS, CDR2 YYNGEE. V lost 0 bases to trimming and J lost 5 bases, with 14 bases between them. This CDR3 is built from 15 residues.

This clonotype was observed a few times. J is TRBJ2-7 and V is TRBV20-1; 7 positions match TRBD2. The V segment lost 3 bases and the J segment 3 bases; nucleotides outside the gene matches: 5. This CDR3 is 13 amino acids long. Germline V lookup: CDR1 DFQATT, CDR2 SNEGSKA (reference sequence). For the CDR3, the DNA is TGCAGTGCTAGGCCGGGACTACACTACGAGCAGTACTTC. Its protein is CSARPGLHYEQYF.

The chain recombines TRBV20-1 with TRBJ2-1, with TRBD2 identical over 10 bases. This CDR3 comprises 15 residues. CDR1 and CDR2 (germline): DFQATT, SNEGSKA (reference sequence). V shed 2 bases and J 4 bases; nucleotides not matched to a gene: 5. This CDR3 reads CSARSTSGVYNEQFF. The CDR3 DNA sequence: TGCAGTGCTAGATCTACTAGCGGGGTATACAATGAGCAGTTCTTC.

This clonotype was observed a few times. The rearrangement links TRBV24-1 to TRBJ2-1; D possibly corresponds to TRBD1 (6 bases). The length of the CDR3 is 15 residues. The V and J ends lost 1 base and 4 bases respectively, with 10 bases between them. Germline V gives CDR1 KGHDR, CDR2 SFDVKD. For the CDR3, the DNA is TGTGCCACCAGTGATTTCAGGGGACCTTACAATGAGCAGTTCTTC. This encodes CATSDFRGPYNEQFF.

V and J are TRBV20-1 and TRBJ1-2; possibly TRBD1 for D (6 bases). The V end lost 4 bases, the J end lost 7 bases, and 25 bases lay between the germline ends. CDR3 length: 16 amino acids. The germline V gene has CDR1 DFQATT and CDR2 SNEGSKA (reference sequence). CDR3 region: CSAIRGGASFPGGYTF. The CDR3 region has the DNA TGCAGTGCTATTCGGGGGGGCGCAAGCTTCCCGGGTGGCTACACCTTC.

The DNA of the CDR3 is TGCGCCAGCAGCCAACGGGACGGGACAACGTACGAGCAGTACTTC. The encoded protein is CASSQRDGTTYEQYF. The J gene is TRBJ2-7, the V gene TRBV4-1; D perhaps matches TRBD1 (6 bases). Germline CDR1 MGHRA, CDR2 YSYEKL. V was shortened by 2 bases and J by 4 bases, with 15 bases between the two germline ends. The CDR3 sequence is 15 residues long.

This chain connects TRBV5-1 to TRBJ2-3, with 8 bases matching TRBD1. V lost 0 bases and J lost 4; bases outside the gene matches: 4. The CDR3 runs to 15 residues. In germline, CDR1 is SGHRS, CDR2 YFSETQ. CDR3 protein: CASSLGVGQADTQYF. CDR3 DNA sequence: TGCGCCAGCAGCTTGGGGGTGGGACAGGCAGATACGCAGTATTTT.

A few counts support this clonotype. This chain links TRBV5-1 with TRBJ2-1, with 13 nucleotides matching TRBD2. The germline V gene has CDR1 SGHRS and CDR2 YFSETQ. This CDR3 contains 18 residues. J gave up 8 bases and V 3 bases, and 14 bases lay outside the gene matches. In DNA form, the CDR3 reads TGCGCCAGCAGCTCCAGGGGTACTAGCGGGGGGGCCCTGCATGAGCAGTTCTTC. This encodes CASSSRGTSGGALHEQFF.

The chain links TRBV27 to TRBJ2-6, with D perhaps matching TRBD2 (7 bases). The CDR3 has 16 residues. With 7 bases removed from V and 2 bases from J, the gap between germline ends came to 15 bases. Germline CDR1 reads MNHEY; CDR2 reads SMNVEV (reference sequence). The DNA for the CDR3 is TGTGCCAGCAAGGGGGGGCTTGGCCCTGGGGCCAACGTCCTGACTTTC. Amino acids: CASKGGLGPGANVLTF.

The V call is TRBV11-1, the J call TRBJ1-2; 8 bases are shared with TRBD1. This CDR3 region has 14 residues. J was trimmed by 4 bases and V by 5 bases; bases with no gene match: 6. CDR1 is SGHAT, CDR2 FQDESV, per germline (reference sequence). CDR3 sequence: CASSPGGARYGYTF. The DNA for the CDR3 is TGTGCCAGCAGCCCAGGGGGCGCCCGCTATGGCTACACCTTC.

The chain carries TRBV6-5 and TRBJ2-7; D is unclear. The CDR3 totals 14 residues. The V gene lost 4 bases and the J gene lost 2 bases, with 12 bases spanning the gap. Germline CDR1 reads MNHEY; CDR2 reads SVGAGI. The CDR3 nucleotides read TGTGCCAGCAGTTTTCCCCCACGACCCTACGAGCAGTACTTC. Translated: CASSFPPRPYEQYF.